The next 26 T cell receptor beta chains were all read from a single sample in a study of cytomegalovirus exposure and HLA in healthy donors (dated by TCRdb to about 2017). The receptor library was made with the immunoSEQ multiplex PCR assay. For the multiplex PCR, a mixture combining 60 forward primers for TCR Vbeta segments and 13 reverse primers for TCR Jbeta segments was used. In TCRdb, the immuneACCESS table is reduced to in-frame sequences with V and J assigned. These tables do not hold every clone; where another copy was compared, an unresolved V gene accounts for under half, and the others remain unexplained. The sample table records some 120,000 clones; roughly 69% of these occur just once. The ten largest clones add up to 9.5% of the sample. The sequenced material came from PBMCs. The receptor source for this set is a woman aged 40 to 50 in good health and CMV-seropositive.

This clone was observed a few times. The rearrangement links TRBV28 to TRBJ2-7; D perhaps matches TRBD2 (5 bases). There are 14 residues in the CDR3. Germline V gene sequence: CDR1 MDHEN, CDR2 SYDVKM. The V and J ends lost 4 bases and 4 bases respectively, with 14 bases between them. The CDR3: CASSSASLAYEQYF. CDR3 sequence (DNA): TGTGCCAGCAGTTCCGCCTCCTTAGCGTACGAGCAGTACTTC.

The CDR3 is CASRQTSGYNNNEQFF. In DNA form, the CDR3 reads TGTGCCAGCAGACAAACTAGCGGGTACAATAACAATGAGCAGTTCTTC. V is TRBV7-2 and J is TRBJ2-1; 9 bases agree with TRBD2. The CDR3 runs 16 residues. Per the germline V gene, CDR1 is SGHTA and CDR2 is FQGNSA. The V segment lost 6 bases and the J segment 5 bases; nucleotides outside the gene matches: 11.

The V call is TRBV28, the J call TRBJ1-3; D is unresolved. The CDR3 is 15 residues long. Trimming shortened V by 5 bases and J by 4 bases, and 15 bases separated the two germline ends. Germline loops: CDR1 MDHEN, CDR2 SYDVKM. The CDR3 protein is CASSPPTEPGNTIYF. The CDR3 DNA follows: TGTGCCAGCAGTCCCCCAACTGAACCCGGAAACACCATATATTTT. Based on the CDR3 plus reference TRBV28 and TRBJ1-3, the full variable domain is DVKVTQSSRYLVKRTGEKVFLECVQDMDHENMFWYRQDPGLGLRLIYFSYDVKMKEKGDIPEGYSVSREKKERFSLILESASTNQTSMYLCASSPPTEPGNTIYFGEGSWLTVV.

The chain is built from TRBV6-5 and TRBJ2-7, with D maybe TRBD2 (6 bases). Germline CDR1 is MNHEY and CDR2 is SVGAGI. Trimming left V 5 bases short and J 4 bases short, with 18 bases between. This CDR3 is built from 15 residues. CDR3 residues: CASSSSAAGRYEQYF. CDR3 sequence (DNA): TGTGCCAGCAGTAGCTCGGCAGCGGGTCGGTACGAGCAGTACTTC.

The chain combines TRBV11-3 with TRBJ2-7; 7 bases fit TRBD2. Germline V CDR1 and CDR2: SGHNT, YENEEA. J was trimmed by 0 bases and V by 6 bases; bases with no gene match: 17. The CDR3 has 18 amino acids. CDR3 in amino acids: CASRATLTGLGSSYEQYF. The CDR3 region has the DNA TGTGCCAGCAGGGCAACTCTCACCGGACTAGGGAGCTCCTACGAGCAGTACTTC.

This chain's CDR3 is CASSQSPTKLGGENTEAFF. CDR3 bases: TGCGCCAGCAGCCAATCCCCCACAAAGTTGGGGGGAGAGAACACTGAAGCTTTCTTT. The chain recombines TRBV4-1 with TRBJ1-1, with D possibly being TRBD1 (5 bases). V lost 2 bases and J 1 base, leaving 23 bases between the germline ends. The CDR3 length is 19 residues. Germline V gives CDR1 MGHRA, CDR2 YSYEKL.

This rearrangement joins TRBV19 to TRBJ2-5, with D possibly matching TRBD2 (6 bases). The CDR3 runs to 17 residues. The germline gives CDR1 LNHDA, CDR2 SQIVND (reference sequence). Trimming stripped 3 bases from V and 4 bases from J, with 21 bases between. CDR3 DNA sequence: TGTGCCAGTAGTATGGGTATTCCTAGCGAAAGGGGAGAGACCCAGTACTTC. It codes for CASSMGIPSERGETQYF.

CDR3 sequence (DNA): TGTGCCAGCAGCTCGGCGTCGACAGGAACTAGCACAGATACGCAGTATTTT. Translation gives CASSSASTGTSTDTQYF. The V and J genes are TRBV7-6 and TRBJ2-3; tentative D call: TRBD1 (6 bases). The CDR3 runs 17 residues. Trimming took 4 bases from V and 0 from J, leaving 17 bases between them. Looked up from germline, CDR1 is SGHVS and CDR2 is FNYEAQ.

This clone was seen just once. The chain is built from TRBV2 and TRBJ1-4; D might be TRBD1 (5 bases). The length of the CDR3 is 12 residues. V was cut by 8 bases and J by 8 bases, with 12 bases left in between. CDR1 is SNHLY and CDR2 is FYNNEI in the germline V gene. The CDR3 loop is CASGGWGEKLFF. The DNA of the CDR3 is TGTGCCAGCGGAGGGTGGGGCGAAAAACTGTTTTTT.

V gene TRBV7-8 combines with J gene TRBJ2-1; 10 positions agree with TRBD2. This CDR3 contains 14 residues. With V trimmed by 3 bases and J by 7 bases, 3 bases remained unmatched. Looked up from germline, CDR1 is SGHVS and CDR2 is FQNEAQ. The CDR3 DNA is TGTGCCAGCAGCTTCCCTAGCGGGAGAAATGAGCAGTTCTTC. This translates into CASSFPSGRNEQFF.

This clone occurred a few times. The gene calls are TRBV7-9 and TRBJ1-1; 8 positions match TRBD1. With V trimmed by 4 bases and J by 10 bases, 20 bases remained unmatched. Germline lookup yields CDR1 SEHNR and CDR2 FQNEAQ (reference sequence). There are 17 residues in the CDR3. The CDR3 DNA reads TGTGCCAGCAGCTCACTCCCCCGTGGACAGGGAGATGGATCAGCTTTCTTT. It codes for CASSSLPRGQGDGSAFF.

This clone was counted once. The chain is built from TRBV5-5 and TRBJ1-2; weak D call: TRBD1 (5 bases). The CDR3 runs to 15 residues. Between the trimmed V and J ends, which lost 4 bases and 5 bases, there was a span of 18 bases. From germline, CDR1 is SGHKS and CDR2 YYEKEE (reference sequence). CDR3 in DNA: TGTGCCAGCAGCCCCGATTTGACAGTCGATTATGGCTACACCTTC. Translating it yields CASSPDLTVDYGYTF.

The sample holds a few counts of this clone. The chain recombines TRBV19 with TRBJ2-1; TRBD2 aligns across 11 bases. The junction had 9 bases not matched to a gene; V was cut back by 5 bases and J by 6 bases. Germline CDR1 is LNHDA and CDR2 is SQIVND (reference sequence). CDR3 size: 16 residues. DNA of the CDR3: TGTGCCAGTAGTCCCGCCGGACTAGCGGGTGGCAATGAGCAGTTCTTC. As protein: CASSPAGLAGGNEQFF.

This clone occurred a few times. The chain joins TRBV6-1 to TRBJ1-2, with a tentative D call TRBD1 (5 bases). Trimming removed 6 bases at V and 3 bases at J, with 17 bases between. The CDR3 covers 15 residues. The germline CDR1 and CDR2 sequences are MNHNS and SASEGT. CDR3 protein: CASRTRDSYHYGYTF. The DNA for the CDR3 is TGTGCCAGCAGGACCCGGGACTCCTACCACTATGGCTACACCTTC.

This clone has only a few counts. The rearrangement links TRBV6-5 to TRBJ2-2; D unresolved. The CDR3 contains 14 residues. The V gene lost 9 bases and the J gene lost 1 base, with 12 bases spanning the gap. Germline loops: CDR1 MNHEY, CDR2 SVGAGI. This CDR3 reads CASSTRWNTGELFF. Written as DNA, the CDR3 is TGTGCCAGTTCGACCAGGTGGAACACCGGGGAGCTGTTTTTT.

The CDR3 DNA reads as TGTGCCAGCAGCCGGGACAGGGGGCCCAATGAGCAGTTCTTC. It codes for CASSRDRGPNEQFF. The V and J genes are TRBV7-2 and TRBJ2-1; TRBD1 aligns across 12 bases. From germline, CDR1 is SGHTA and CDR2 FQGNSA. The length of the CDR3 is 14 residues. The ends lost 5 bases at V and 6 bases at J; junction bases unmatched: 2.

The chain links TRBV19 to TRBJ1-2; TRBD1 agrees at 7 bases. The CDR3 loop spans 15 amino acids. V lost 7 bases to trimming and J lost 4 bases; unmatched junction nucleotides: 12. Germline loops: CDR1 LNHDA, CDR2 SQIVND (reference sequence). DNA for the CDR3: TGTGCCAGTATAAACAGGGGTAAGGGGGGCTATGGCTACACCTTC. It encodes CASINRGKGGYGYTF.

The V call is TRBV7-8, the J call TRBJ2-7, with TRBD2 matching 10 bases. V was pared by 2 bases and J by 0 bases, with 7 bases of the junction left unmatched. The CDR3 length is 17 residues. The germline V gene encodes CDR1 SGHVS and CDR2 FQNEAQ. This CDR3 is CASSLRLAGVVSYEQYF. Here the CDR3 DNA reads TGTGCCAGCAGCTTAAGGCTAGCGGGAGTGGTCTCCTACGAGCAGTACTTC. Supplemented by reference TRBV7-8 and TRBJ2-7, the full variable domain reads GAGVSQSPRYKVAKRGQDVALRCDPISGHVSLFWYQQALGQGPEFLTYFQNEAQLDKSGLPSDRFFAERPEGSVSTLKIQRTQQEDSAVYLCASSLRLAGVVSYEQYFGPGTRLTVT.

This clone was counted between two and nine times. Sequence at one end of the junction differs from germline and may be a read error. The gene calls are TRBV19 and TRBJ1-1; D perhaps matches TRBD1 (5 bases). The CDR3 is 13 amino acids. CDR1 is LNHDA, CDR2 SQIVND, per germline (reference sequence). Here the CDR3 reads CASRGDPRFQASF. As DNA, the CDR3 is TGTGCCAGTAGAGGGGATCCGAGGTTTCAAGCTTCCTTT.

The chain carries TRBV9 and TRBJ2-3, with D uncertain. Germline V lookup: CDR1 SGDLS, CDR2 YYNGEE. V gave up 0 bases and J gave up 0 bases, with 14 bases separating them. The CDR3 runs to 17 residues. The CDR3 DNA sequence: TGTGCCAGCAGCGTAGCCCCCCTACCCCTCAGCACAGATACGCAGTATTTT. Encoded protein: CASSVAPLPLSTDTQYF.

The V gene is TRBV27, the J gene TRBJ2-3; 7 bases agree with TRBD2. Germline CDR1 is MNHEY and CDR2 is SMNVEV (reference sequence). V gave up 6 bases and J gave up 2 bases; unmatched junction bases: 5. The CDR3 extends over 14 amino acids. The CDR3 is CASRKSGITDTQYF. In DNA form, the CDR3 reads TGTGCCAGCAGAAAGAGCGGGATCACAGATACGCAGTATTTT.

The V call is TRBV5-1, the J call TRBJ2-1; possibly TRBD2 for D (5 bases). Germline V gene lookup returns CDR1 SGHRS and CDR2 YFSETQ. The CDR3 covers 15 residues. V lost 0 bases to trimming and J lost 4 bases, with 11 bases between them. The CDR3 bases are TGCGCCAGCAGCTTGGGGCCGTCGGGGTACAATGAGCAGTTCTTC. Protein sequence: CASSLGPSGYNEQFF. The whole variable domain, filled in from reference TRBV5-1 and TRBJ2-1, reads KAGVTQTPRYLIKTRGQQVTLSCSPISGHRSVSWYQQTPGQGLQFLFEYFSETQRNKGNFPGRFSGRQFSNSRSEMNVSTLELGDSALYLCASSLGPSGYNEQFFGPGTRLTVL.

The chain has TRBV29-1 and TRBJ1-3, with D possibly matching TRBD1 (6 bases). Germline V gene data show CDR1 as SQVTM and CDR2 as ANQGSEA. The CDR3 is 14 residues long. The germline V and J ends were trimmed by 7 bases and 0 bases, with 13 bases remaining between them. CDR3 coding DNA: TGCAGCGCTGGCCTACAGGGCTCTGGAAACACCATATATTTT. Protein product: CSAGLQGSGNTIYF.

The chain employs TRBV10-3 and TRBJ2-1; 8 nucleotides line up with TRBD2. After removal of 6 bases from V and 0 bases from J, the junction contained 13 bases not matched to a gene. The germline gives CDR1 ENHRY, CDR2 SYGVKD. The CDR3 sequence is 18 residues long. CDR3 in amino acids: CAISNPLGGLVSYNEQFF. The CDR3 nucleotides are TGTGCCATCAGCAACCCGTTAGGGGGACTAGTCTCCTACAATGAGCAGTTCTTC.

V gene TRBV18 combines with J gene TRBJ2-7, with 7 bases that match TRBD1. The CDR3 is 14 amino acids. The ends lost 1 base at V and 4 bases at J; junction bases unmatched: 4. Germline V gene lookup returns CDR1 KGHSH and CDR2 LQKENI. The CDR3 region is CASSPQGQQYEQYF. CDR3 in DNA: TGTGCCAGCTCACCACAGGGACAGCAGTACGAGCAGTACTTC.

This clone was seen more than once but under ten times. The J gene is TRBJ2-3, the V gene TRBV27; 10 nucleotides match TRBD2. Germline V CDR1 and CDR2: MNHEY, SMNVEV (reference sequence). The CDR3 has 15 amino acids. Germline trimming cut 6 bases from V and 6 bases from J; bases unmatched to any gene: 9. The CDR3, as DNA: TGTGCCAGCAGGACGGGACTAGCGACCCAGGATACGCAGTATTTT. It specifies CASRTGLATQDTQYF.